This T cell receptor beta chain is drawn from a study of OX40 agonist ivuxolimab in advanced cancers. Only in-frame clones appear in the TCRdb table, and some are missing; sequencing was by immunoSEQ multiplex PCR. The top ten clones hold 3% to 4% of a sample with 50,000 to 65,000 clones, approximately 88% of them seen once. The clonotype was recovered from an adult with an advanced solid tumor such as melanoma, head and neck, liver or kidney cancer. The material sequenced was CD4+ or CD8+ T cells sorted from blood, taken in a trial of the OX40 agonist ivuxolimab.

CDR3 DNA: TGTGCCAGCAGCCTCCAGAGCGGGAGGGGCGAGCAGTACTTC. Residues: CASSLQSGRGEQYF. The V gene is TRBV7-2, the J gene TRBJ2-7, with TRBD2 identical over 10 bases. From germline, CDR1 is SGHTA and CDR2 FQGNSA. Trimming at V came to 5 bases and at J to 6 bases, leaving 7 bases not matched to a gene. The CDR3 length is 14 residues.